Listed below are T cell receptor beta chains from one sample, sequenced in a study of blood T cell repertoires in COVID-19. Repertoires were generated with immunoSEQ multiplex PCR, while TCRdb's copy carries only in-frame clones and drops some. The sample consists of 150,000 to 200,000 clones, 75% to 90% of them appearing once. The material sequenced was peripheral blood. These receptors all stem from a woman in her fifties or sixties with acute or convalescent COVID-19. Both conserved end residues are part of each CDR3. A D gene is named only where the DNA matches it firmly. Clone size is given for some rows only: seen once, a few or many times, or a class if the clone is expanded.

V: TRBV6-2/TRBV6-3; D: .; J: TRBJ1-1; size: .; DNA: TGTGCCAGCAGTGGGCAGGGGTACACTGAAGCTTTCTTT; CDR3: CASSGQGYTEAFF
V: TRBV3-1/TRBV3-2; D: TRBD2; J: TRBJ2-1; size: .; DNA: TGTGCCAGCAGCCAAGGGACTAGCGGGAGTTTTGAGCAGTTCTTC; CDR3: CASSQGTSGSFEQFF
V: TRBV9; D: .; J: TRBJ1-1; size: .; DNA: TGTGCCAGCAGCTCAGGTGGGGGCTATCTCACTGAAGCTTTCTTT; CDR3: CASSSGGGYLTEAFF
V: TRBV28; D: TRBD1; J: TRBJ2-4; size: .; DNA: TGTGCCAGCAGTCGGCCCGGACAGGGCAGTGGAAACATTCAGTACTTC; CDR3: CASSRPGQGSGNIQYF
V: TRBV7-2; D: TRBD1; J: TRBJ2-2; size: many; DNA: TGTGCCAGCAGCCCGGACAGGGAGGTCACCGGGGAGCTGTTTTTT; CDR3: CASSPDREVTGELFF
V: TRBV6-5; D: TRBD1; J: TRBJ1-6; size: .; DNA: TGTGCCAGCAGTTTACAGGGGGGTAATTCACCCCTCCACTTT; CDR3: CASSLQGGNSPLHF
V: TRBV5-1; D: .; J: TRBJ1-5; size: once; DNA: TGCGCCAGCAGCGTCCACGTGGGCCAGCCCCAGCATTTT; CDR3: CASSVHVGQPQHF
V: TRBV19; D: TRBD1; J: TRBJ1-6; size: .; DNA: TGTGCCAGTAGCCTAAGGAGGACAGGGGAATTAGTACGATCACCCCTCCACTTT; CDR3: CASSLRRTGELVRSPLHF
V: TRBV7-8; D: TRBD1; J: TRBJ1-4; size: .; DNA: TGTGCCAGCAGCCCTTATTGGGGACAGGGGAATGAAAAACTGTTTTTT; CDR3: CASSPYWGQGNEKLFF
V: TRBV5-7; D: TRBD1; J: TRBJ1-3; size: .; DNA: TGTGCCAGCCAGGGGGTGGTCGTTAACACCATATATTTT; CDR3: CASQGVVVNTIYF
V: TRBV20-1; D: .; J: TRBJ2-3; size: .; DNA: TGCAGTGCTAGTAGCGGAACGAGCACAGATACGCAGTATTTT; CDR3: CSASSGTSTDTQYF
V: TRBV28; D: TRBD1; J: TRBJ1-5; size: .; DNA: TGTGCCAGCAGTTCAACACAGGGGTTGAACAATCAGCCCCAGCATTTT; CDR3: CASSSTQGLNNQPQHF
V: TRBV5-1; D: .; J: TRBJ1-1; size: few; DNA: TGCGCCAGCAGCTTGGAAACCAGGGTGAACACTGAAGCTTTCTTT; CDR3: CASSLETRVNTEAFF
V: TRBV4-2; D: .; J: TRBJ2-7; size: once; DNA: TGTGCCAGCAGCCAAGAGGCCTCCTACGAGCAGTACTTC; CDR3: CASSQEASYEQYF
V: TRBV5-1; D: .; J: TRBJ1-6; size: .; DNA: TGCGCCAGCAGCATAAAGGGAGGCGATAATTCACCCCTCCACTTT; CDR3: CASSIKGGDNSPLHF
V: TRBV12-3/TRBV12-4; D: .; J: TRBJ2-1; size: .; DNA: TGTGCCAGCTACAATAGCCGGCGAGCTGAGCAGTTCTTC; CDR3: CASYNSRRAEQFF
V: TRBV5-1; D: TRBD1; J: TRBJ2-7; size: few; DNA: TGCGCCAGCAGCTTGGGGACAGGGGGCAGTTACGAGCAGTACTTC; CDR3: CASSLGTGGSYEQYF
V: TRBV28; D: .; J: TRBJ1-1; size: .; DNA: TGTGCCAGCAGTTTGCAGGGCGGGACGCACGCTGAAGCTTTCTTT; CDR3: CASSLQGGTHAEAFF
V: TRBV6-4; D: .; J: TRBJ2-1; size: .; DNA: TGTGCCAGCAGAGCAGCCCCAGGACTCCCCACCAGTGAGCAGTTCTTC; CDR3: CASRAAPGLPTSEQFF
V: TRBV9; D: .; J: TRBJ1-1; size: few; DNA: TGTGCCAGCAGCGCCCGGGGGGTAGACACTGAAGCTTTCTTT; CDR3: CASSARGVDTEAFF
V: TRBV3-1/TRBV3-2; D: TRBD1; J: TRBJ2-1; size: .; DNA: TGTGCCAGCACCTCCCAGGGGGACAATGAGCAGTTCTTC; CDR3: CASTSQGDNEQFF
V: TRBV27; D: TRBD1; J: TRBJ2-1; size: once; DNA: TGTGCCAGCAGTTTAGTGACAGGGGGGGGCTATAATGAGCAGTTCTTC; CDR3: CASSLVTGGGYNEQFF
V: TRBV14; D: .; J: TRBJ2-1; size: .; DNA: TGTGCCAGCAGCCAATCGGACAGAAATGAGCAGTTCTTC; CDR3: CASSQSDRNEQFF
V: TRBV28; D: TRBD1; J: TRBJ2-7; size: .; DNA: TGTGCCAGCAGTTTAGCCGTTAATCCGGGACAGATTTCCTACGAGCAGTACTTC; CDR3: CASSLAVNPGQISYEQYF
V: TRBV3-1/TRBV3-2; D: .; J: TRBJ1-4; size: .; DNA: TGTGCCAGCAGCCGCAGCGAATCCCAACTGTTTTTT; CDR3: CASSRSESQLFF
V: TRBV29-1; D: TRBD1; J: TRBJ1-1; size: .; DNA: TGCAGCGTTGTCGGGACAGGGTTTATCTTCTTT; CDR3: CSVVGTGFIFF
V: TRBV7-9; D: .; J: TRBJ1-1; size: .; DNA: TGTGCCAGCAGCTCCCAGGACAAGTGGAACACTGAAGCTTTCTTT; CDR3: CASSSQDKWNTEAFF
V: TRBV19; D: TRBD1; J: TRBJ1-5; size: once; DNA: TGTGCCAGTAGTAAGACAGGGGTGGATCAGCCCCAGCATTTT; CDR3: CASSKTGVDQPQHF
V: TRBV27; D: .; J: TRBJ1-6; size: .; DNA: TGTGCCAGCAGGCCCAGCGGGGGTGTTTCACCCCTCCACTTT; CDR3: CASRPSGGVSPLHF
V: TRBV6-5; D: .; J: TRBJ1-1; size: .; DNA: TGTGCCAGCAAAGGAGCCGGGAGGAACACTGAAGCTTTCTTT; CDR3: CASKGAGRNTEAFF
V: TRBV7-9; D: .; J: TRBJ2-7; size: .; DNA: TGTGCCAGCAGCACTCCCCTTGGGGGGAACGGCTACGAGCAGTACTTC; CDR3: CASSTPLGGNGYEQYF
V: TRBV20-1; D: .; J: TRBJ1-2; size: .; DNA: TGCAGTGCTAAAATGCTATCTGGCTACACCTTC; CDR3: CSAKMLSGYTF
V: TRBV7-2; D: .; J: TRBJ1-1; size: .; DNA: TGTGCCAGCAGCCCTACGACAGCCCTGAGAACTGAAGCTTTCTTT; CDR3: CASSPTTALRTEAFF
V: TRBV7-2; D: TRBD1; J: TRBJ2-7; size: .; DNA: TGTGCCAGCAGCTTGGGACAGAACGAGCAGTACTTC; CDR3: CASSLGQNEQYF
V: TRBV2; D: .; J: TRBJ1-1; size: .; DNA: TGTGCCAGCAGTGTTCGATCAGGTATTACTGAAGCTTTCTTT; CDR3: CASSVRSGITEAFF
V: TRBV12-5; D: .; J: TRBJ1-1; size: once; DNA: TGTGCTAGTGGTTTGGTAGGGGGGGGAGCCACTGAAGCTTTCTTT; CDR3: CASGLVGGGATEAFF
V: TRBV5-6; D: .; J: TRBJ1-2; size: .; DNA: TGTGCCAGCAGGAACAGGGTGTCGTACTATGGCTACACCTTC; CDR3: CASRNRVSYYGYTF
V: TRBV7-9; D: .; J: TRBJ1-2; size: .; DNA: TGTGCCAGCAGCTTATTGCGGGGCGACTATGGCTACACCTTC; CDR3: CASSLLRGDYGYTF
V: TRBV6-2/TRBV6-3; D: .; J: TRBJ2-3; size: .; DNA: TGTGCCAGCAGTTACTCGCGGGGCACAGATACGCAGTATTTT; CDR3: CASSYSRGTDTQYF
V: TRBV4-1; D: TRBD2; J: TRBJ2-5; size: .; DNA: TGCGCCAGCAGCCAACTGGGACTAGCGGGAGGGACCCAGTACTTC; CDR3: CASSQLGLAGGTQYF
V: TRBV5-1; D: TRBD2; J: TRBJ2-3; size: .; DNA: TGCGCCAGCAGCTCCACCGGGACTAGCGGGAGAGGCACAGATACGCAGTATTTT; CDR3: CASSSTGTSGRGTDTQYF
V: TRBV30; D: .; J: TRBJ1-3; size: .; DNA: TGTGCCTGGAGTCATCAGGACTTACGCTCTGGAAACACCATATATTTT; CDR3: CAWSHQDLRSGNTIYF
V: TRBV7-9; D: .; J: TRBJ1-4; size: .; DNA: TGTGCCAGCAGCCAAACAGGGAACAGTGAAAAACTGTTTTTT; CDR3: CASSQTGNSEKLFF
V: TRBV29-1; D: TRBD1; J: TRBJ1-2; size: .; DNA: TGCAGCGTCCAGGGTAAGGGGGCCTTCGGCTACACCTTC; CDR3: CSVQGKGAFGYTF
V: TRBV7-3; D: .; J: TRBJ1-1; size: once; DNA: TGTGCCAGCAGCTTAACGGGGGGGAAGTACACTGAAGCTTTCTTT; CDR3: CASSLTGGKYTEAFF
V: TRBV11-3; D: TRBD1; J: TRBJ2-5; size: .; DNA: TGTGCCAGCAGCCAGGGACAGGGGGAAAGGGAGACCCAGTACTTC; CDR3: CASSQGQGERETQYF
V: TRBV5-1; D: TRBD2; J: TRBJ2-5; size: .; DNA: TGCGCCAGTAGCTCCGGGACTAGCGCCAACCAAGAGACCCAGTACTTC; CDR3: CASSSGTSANQETQYF
V: TRBV3-1/TRBV3-2; D: TRBD1; J: TRBJ1-4; size: .; DNA: TGTGCCAGCAGCCAAGTCAGGGGGATTGAAAAACTGTTTTTT; CDR3: CASSQVRGIEKLFF
V: TRBV19; D: .; J: TRBJ1-6; size: .; DNA: TGTGCCAGTAGATCCTCTTCGGCCAGGTTCAATTCACCCCTCCACTTT; CDR3: CASRSSSARFNSPLHF
V: TRBV9; D: TRBD2; J: TRBJ2-2; size: .; DNA: TGTGCCAGCAGCGGCGGGAGTTGGGCCGGGGAGCTGTTTTTT; CDR3: CASSGGSWAGELFF
V: TRBV4-1; D: TRBD1; J: TRBJ1-1; size: .; DNA: TGCGCCAGCAGCCAAGGCAGGGGGCAAGGAGCTTTCTTT; CDR3: CASSQGRGQGAFF
V: TRBV28; D: .; J: TRBJ1-1; size: .; DNA: TGTGCCAGCAGTTTCCCGGCAGGGATGAACACTGAAGCTTTCTTT; CDR3: CASSFPAGMNTEAFF
V: TRBV19; D: .; J: TRBJ1-5; size: once; DNA: TGTGCCAGTACTCAGCAGGGCTTTCAGCCCCAGCATTTT; CDR3: CASTQQGFQPQHF